Presented here are 26 T cell receptor beta chains from one specimen sequenced in a study of blood T cells in healthy people across ages. A sample-barcoded 5' primer and a J-beta primer mix were used in a second PCR of about 7 to 12 cycles. One entry per CDR3 protein, called by TCRdb with MiXCR from the 5' RACE reads. The sample carries about 900,000 distinct CDR3 sequences, approximately 65% recorded once. The sample was blood. Every receptor here comes from a man aged 25-45 years in good health.

The chain has TRBV24-1 and TRBJ2-1, with TRBD2 as a possible D gene (5 bases). The V gene lost 5 bases and the J gene lost 0 bases, with 16 bases spanning the gap. Germline loops: CDR1 KGHDR, CDR2 SFDVKD. CDR3 length: 17 residues. CDR3 bases: TGTGCCACCAGTGGCAAAGGAGAGGGTGTCTCCTACAATGAGCAGTTCTTC. This encodes CATSGKGEGVSYNEQFF.

V is TRBV12-3 or TRBV12-4 and J is TRBJ1-5; 9 bases line up with TRBD1. The CDR3 runs 16 residues. With 5 bases clipped from V and 3 bases from J, the junction kept 8 bases outside the gene matches. The CDR3 bases are TGTGCCAGCAGTCCTACAGGGGGCCAGAACAATCAGCCCCAGCATTTT. Translation: CASSPTGGQNNQPQHF.

V usage is TRBV18 and J usage is TRBJ2-2; D might be TRBD1 (6 bases). Trimming shortened V by 6 bases and J by 0 bases, and 14 bases separated the two germline ends. The germline V gene encodes CDR1 KGHSH and CDR2 LQKENI. The CDR3 is 16 residues long. CDR3 region: CASSDVEGANTGELFF. In DNA, the CDR3 is TGTGCCAGCTCCGACGTCGAGGGGGCGAACACCGGGGAGCTGTTTTTT.

This clonotype came up a few times. V and J are TRBV20-1 and TRBJ2-6; D not certain. This CDR3 contains 12 residues. CDR1 is DFQATT, CDR2 SNEGSKA, per germline (reference sequence). The V gene lost 6 bases and the J gene lost 4 bases, with 7 bases spanning the gap. DNA for the CDR3: TGCAGTGCCCGGGTCGGGGCCAACGTCCTGACTTTC. Amino acid sequence: CSARVGANVLTF.

The chain carries TRBV20-1 and TRBJ2-5; D not certain. The CDR3 length is 12 residues. The germline V and J ends were trimmed by 4 bases and 1 base, with 7 bases remaining between them. Germline loops: CDR1 DFQATT, CDR2 SNEGSKA (reference sequence). The CDR3 region is CSANGVQETQYF. DNA of the CDR3: TGCAGTGCTAATGGTGTCCAAGAGACCCAGTACTTC.

A word on this clonotype: One junction end disagrees with the germline gene, perhaps due to a read error. This sequence joins TRBV6-1 and TRBJ2-5; no definite D call. Germline CDR1 MNHNS, CDR2 SASEGT. The CDR3 runs 11 residues. The CDR3 DNA follows: TGTGTCAGCACCAGTAGGGAGACCCAGTACTTC. It specifies CVSTSRETQYF.

This chain connects TRBV24-1 to TRBJ2-1; unclear D gene. The CDR3 totals 12 residues. In germline, CDR1 is KGHDR, CDR2 SFDVKD. V lost 4 bases and J 4 bases, leaving 4 bases between the germline ends. For the CDR3, the DNA is TGTGCCACCAGTGACAGTTACAATGAGCAGTTCTTC. It yields the protein CATSDSYNEQFF.

In DNA form, the CDR3 reads TGTGCCAGCAGCCAAGGATGGGGGGACCTTAGACTTTACGAGCAGTACTTC. Encoded protein: CASSQGWGDLRLYEQYF. This chain joins TRBV4-2 and TRBJ2-7; D possibly corresponds to TRBD2 (6 bases). This CDR3 comprises 17 residues. CDR1 is LGHNA, CDR2 YNFKEQ, per germline. Trimming stripped 1 base from V and 4 bases from J, with 20 bases between.

The CDR3 sequence: CSAHSGGNTGELFF. For the CDR3, the DNA is TGCAGTGCTCATAGCGGGGGGAACACCGGGGAGCTGTTTTTT. V usage is TRBV20-1 and J usage is TRBJ2-2, with TRBD2 matching 9 bases. V was clipped by 5 bases and J by 1 base; unmatched bases: 2. There are 14 residues in the CDR3. CDR1 DFQATT and CDR2 SNEGSKA come from the germline V gene (reference sequence).

This clonotype was counted between two and nine times. The chain recombines TRBV20-1 with TRBJ1-5, with D perhaps matching TRBD1 (6 bases). The CDR3 runs 15 residues. V lost 5 bases and J lost 5, with 19 bases in between. CDR1 and CDR2 (germline): DFQATT, SNEGSKA (reference sequence). The CDR3 nucleotides read TGCAGTGCTCTGAGCATACGGGGGCCGGATCAGCCCCAGCATTTT. This translates into CSALSIRGPDQPQHF.

The rearrangement links TRBV16 to TRBJ2-5; the D is unclear. V lost 2 bases and J 2 bases, leaving 12 bases between the germline ends. The CDR3 consists of 15 residues. CDR1 and CDR2 from the germline V gene are KGHSY and FQNENV. Here the CDR3 DNA reads TGTGCCAGCAGCCAAGGTGCCGGAGTTCAAGAGACCCAGTACTTC. Translation gives CASSQGAGVQETQYF.

The genes are TRBV7-2 and TRBJ1-4; 9 bases are a match to TRBD1. Germline V gene lookup returns CDR1 SGHTA and CDR2 FQGNSA. V gave up 6 bases and J gave up 10 bases; unmatched junction bases: 12. The CDR3 has 15 residues. CDR3 sequence (DNA): TGTGCCAGCAGTCTTCTGGGGACAGGGTCCGGAAAACTGTTTTTT. Translation: CASSLLGTGSGKLFF.

The chain carries TRBV4-2 and TRBJ2-7; D tentatively fits TRBD1 or TRBD2 (6 bases each). The DNA end lines up better with TRBJ2-5; the J call may be wrong. CDR3 length equals 16 residues. The germline CDR1 and CDR2 sequences are LGHNA and YNFKEQ. The CDR3 protein is CASSHDTSRGGETQYF. The CDR3 nucleotides are TGTGCCAGCAGCCATGATACTAGCAGAGGGGGAGAGACCCAGTACTTC.

The J gene is TRBJ1-3, the V gene TRBV7-2; a weak D match, TRBD1 (6 bases). Trimming took 6 bases from V and 9 from J, leaving 21 bases between them. The CDR3 has 15 amino acids. Per germline, CDR1 SGHTA and CDR2 FQGNSA. In DNA form, the CDR3 reads TGTGCCAGCAGTTTCCCCGGGACACCCGAACGCACCATATATTTT. Protein product: CASSFPGTPERTIYF.

The chain recombines TRBV9 with TRBJ2-3; D gene ambiguous. The CDR3 contains 14 residues. The V gene lost 3 bases and the J gene lost 2 bases, with 10 bases spanning the gap. CDR1 and CDR2 from the germline V gene are SGDLS and YYNGEE. The chain's CDR3 is CASSEEYLTDTQYF. In DNA form, the CDR3 reads TGTGCCAGCAGCGAGGAGTATCTCACAGATACGCAGTATTTT. Full variable domain (rest looked up from reference TRBV9 and TRBJ2-3): DSGVTQTPKHLITATGQRVTLRCSPRSGDLSVYWYQQSLDQGLQFLIQYYNGEERAKGNILERFSAQQFPDLHSELNLSSLELGDSALYFCASSEEYLTDTQYFGPGTRLTVL.

The chain links TRBV6-1 to TRBJ1-2, with D hard to call. Trimming removed 3 bases from V and 8 bases from J, with 10 bases in between. CDR3 length: 12 residues. Germline CDR1 is MNHNS and CDR2 is SASEGT. The CDR3 loop reads CASSETERGYTF. The CDR3 region has the DNA TGTGCCAGCAGTGAGACGGAAAGGGGCTACACCTTC.

The chain uses TRBV25-1 and TRBJ2-6; maybe TRBD2 (6 bases). The CDR3 has 19 amino acids. Germline V CDR1 and CDR2: MGHDK, SYGVNS. V lost 3 bases to trimming and J lost 2 bases, with 20 bases between them. The CDR3 here is CASSEAGPGRSTGANVLTF. CDR3 bases: TGTGCCAGCAGTGAGGCCGGGCCGGGGAGGAGTACTGGGGCCAACGTCCTGACTTTC.

The J gene is TRBJ2-7, the V gene TRBV5-1; 7 bases match TRBD1. Trimming removed 4 bases from V and 2 bases from J; junction bases left unmatched: 6. Germline V gene sequence: CDR1 SGHRS, CDR2 YFSETQ. The CDR3 length is 14 residues. The CDR3 spells CASSTGQRAYEQYF. CDR3 bases: TGCGCCAGCAGCACGGGACAGCGAGCCTACGAGCAGTACTTC.

This clonotype was detected only a few times. An end of the junction does not agree with germline; a read error may underlie this. The V call is TRBV29-1, the J call TRBJ2-1; perhaps TRBD2 as D (6 bases). The V gene's germline CDR1 is SQVTM and CDR2 ANQGSEA. The length of the CDR3 is 11 residues. This chain's CDR3 is CAGGNLNEQFF. The CDR3 DNA reads TGTGCCGGGGGAAATCTGAATGAGCAGTTCTTC.

This chain links TRBV7-2 with TRBJ2-5, with 7 bases lining up with TRBD2. CDR3 length: 17 residues. Germline lookup yields CDR1 SGHTA and CDR2 FQGNSA. Trimming took 0 bases from V and 4 from J; bases not matched to a gene: 11. CDR3 DNA sequence: TGTGCCAGCAGCTTAGCGTTTGGGGAGGGGATGAGAGAGACCCAGTACTTC. It is translated as CASSLAFGEGMRETQYF. Variable domain in full (rest from reference TRBV7-2 and TRBJ2-5): GAGVSQSPSNKVTEKGKDVELRCDPISGHTALYWYRQSLGQGLEFLIYFQGNSAPDKSGLPSDRFSAERTGGSVSTLTIQRTQQEDSAVYLCASSLAFGEGMRETQYFGPGTRLLVL.

This chain links TRBV12-3 or TRBV12-4 with TRBJ2-7; 7 bases are shared with TRBD1. V trimming: 5 bases; J trimming: 3 bases; junction bases outside the gene matches: 7. The CDR3 contains 14 residues. The CDR3 spells CASSGPWDSYEQYF. The CDR3 nucleotides read TGTGCCAGCAGTGGACCGTGGGACAGCTACGAGCAGTACTTC.

In this sample, this clonotype turned up a few times. The chain combines TRBV12-3 or TRBV12-4 with TRBJ2-1; possible D gene TRBD2, 6 bases. The CDR3 covers 13 residues. V lost 10 bases, J lost 7 bases, and 17 bases lay in between. The CDR3 DNA reads as TGTGCCACTGGGTGGGGGGTGGGGAATGAGCAGTTCTTC. Its translation: CATGWGVGNEQFF.

The chain employs TRBV28 and TRBJ1-2; tentatively, D is TRBD1 (5 bases). Germline lookup yields CDR1 MDHEN and CDR2 SYDVKM. The germline V and J ends were trimmed by 4 bases and 0 bases, with 18 bases remaining between them. The CDR3 is 17 residues long. This CDR3 is CASSSSLGAQSNYGYTF. The CDR3 bases are TGTGCCAGCAGTTCGAGCCTAGGGGCGCAGTCTAACTATGGCTACACCTTC.

CDR3 sequence: CASSSLCYNEQFF. Written as DNA, the CDR3 is TGTGCCAGCAGTTCTTTATGTTACAATGAGCAGTTCTTC. This chain connects TRBV5-7 to TRBJ2-1; D is unclear. Being an ORF, TRBV5-7 has a function that is uncertain. The CDR3 is made up of 13 amino acids. V lost 5 bases and J 4 bases, leaving 10 bases between the germline ends.

The chain employs TRBV29-1 and TRBJ2-1, with TRBD2 matching 10 bases. J lost 7 bases, V lost 0 bases, and 6 bases had no gene match. This CDR3 has 15 amino acids. Germline V gives CDR1 SQVTM, CDR2 ANQGSEA. Written as DNA, the CDR3 is TGCAGCGTTGAAGATTTAGCGGGGGGAGCAAATGAGCAGTTCTTC. Its translation is CSVEDLAGGANEQFF.

There are a few counts of this clonotype. The chain links TRBV20-1 to TRBJ2-4; D not certain. V gave up 6 bases and J gave up 0 bases, with 9 bases separating them. Per germline, CDR1 DFQATT and CDR2 SNEGSKA (reference sequence). This CDR3 contains 13 residues. The CDR3 spells CSAERIAKNIQYF. CDR3 coding DNA: TGCAGTGCCGAACGGATAGCCAAAAACATTCAGTACTTC.